Listed here are 27 T cell receptor beta chains from one sample, sequenced in a study of shared clonotypes between healthy human individuals. Sequenced by immunoSEQ multiplex PCR; TCRdb stores in-frame clones only, minus some. Of more than 400,000 clones in the sample, approximately 94% are singletons; the top ten hold nearly 0.065%. The sequencing input was naive CD4+ T cells sorted from blood. As to subset: CD45RA+ positively selected. The source is a woman aged 25 to 39 in good health.

The V and J genes are TRBV27 and TRBJ2-7; 10 nucleotides align to TRBD1. Germline-derived CDR1 and CDR2 are MNHEY and SMNVEV (reference sequence). CDR3 length: 14 amino acids. The V and J ends lost 2 bases and 5 bases, in that order; junction bases with no gene match: 3. This chain's CDR3 is CASSLRDRGHEQYF. CDR3 nucleotide sequence: TGTGCCAGCAGTTTAAGGGACAGGGGCCACGAGCAGTACTTC.

The rearrangement uses TRBV27 and TRBJ2-7, with 7 nucleotides matching TRBD1. Looked up from germline, CDR1 is MNHEY and CDR2 is SMNVEV (reference sequence). The CDR3 is made up of 14 amino acids. The junction had 5 bases not matched to a gene; V was cut back by 6 bases and J by 0 bases. The CDR3 DNA is TGTGCCAGCAGACCGGGACAGCACTCCTACGAGCAGTACTTC. This sequence encodes CASRPGQHSYEQYF.

The chain employs TRBV25-1 and TRBJ2-3; D may match TRBD1 or TRBD2 (5 bases each). Germline V gene data show CDR1 as MGHDK and CDR2 as SYGVNS. The CDR3 length is 17 residues. Trimming removed 1 base from V and 0 bases from J, with 14 bases in between. CDR3 sequence: CASSELFGTASTDTQYF. The CDR3 bases are TGTGCCAGCAGTGAATTATTCGGGACGGCTAGCACAGATACGCAGTATTTT. Full variable domain (remainder filled in from reference TRBV25-1 and TRBJ2-3): EADIYQTPRYLVIGTGKKITLECSQTMGHDKMYWYQQDPGMELHLIHYSYGVNSTEKGDLSSESTVSRIRTEHFPLTLESARPSHTSQYLCASSELFGTASTDTQYFGPGTRLTVL.

About this clone itself: The sample has other DNA sequences that encode this CDR3 too. The chain uses TRBV28 and TRBJ2-7, with D unclear. The CDR3 runs 11 residues. The V gene lost 6 bases and the J gene lost 6 bases, with 9 bases spanning the gap. Per the germline V gene, CDR1 is MDHEN and CDR2 is SYDVKM. The chain's CDR3 is CASSLWGEQYF. In DNA form, the CDR3 reads TGTGCCAGCAGCCTATGGGGCGAGCAGTACTTC.

The chain joins TRBV27 to TRBJ2-4, with D uncertain. CDR3 length: 15 residues. CDR1 and CDR2 (germline): MNHEY, SMNVEV (reference sequence). V was shortened by 5 bases and J by 0 bases, with 11 bases between the two germline ends. The CDR3 sequence: CASSRWDAAKNIQYF. In DNA, the CDR3 is TGTGCCAGCAGTCGTTGGGATGCAGCCAAAAACATTCAGTACTTC.

Worth noting for this clone: Different DNA sequences within this sample yield the same CDR3. The chain couples TRBV28 to TRBJ2-7; 9 bases line up with TRBD1. The J segment lost 4 bases and the V segment lost 1 base, leaving 5 bases of the junction unmatched. Germline loops: CDR1 MDHEN, CDR2 SYDVKM. CDR3 length equals 15 residues. CDR3 nucleotides: TGTGCCAGCAGTTTATACCCGGGACAGGGTTACGAGCAGTACTTC. It yields the protein CASSLYPGQGYEQYF. Full variable domain (missing parts from reference TRBV28 and TRBJ2-7): DVKVTQSSRYLVKRTGEKVFLECVQDMDHENMFWYRQDPGLGLRLIYFSYDVKMKEKGDIPEGYSVSREKKERFSLILESASTNQTSMYLCASSLYPGQGYEQYFGPGTRLTVT.

The chain uses TRBV6-5 and TRBJ2-3; tentative D call: TRBD1 (5 bases). The germline gives CDR1 MNHEY, CDR2 SVGAGI. V was pared by 6 bases and J by 4 bases, with 14 bases between. The CDR3 is 14 residues long. The CDR3 sequence is CASRTVGPADTQYF. In nucleotides, the CDR3 is TGTGCCAGCAGGACCGTGGGGCCCGCAGATACGCAGTATTTT.

This rearrangement joins TRBV7-9 to TRBJ1-1; 8 nucleotides align to TRBD1. Germline CDR1 and CDR2: SEHNR and FQNEAQ (reference sequence). This CDR3 spans 14 amino acids. V trimming: 2 bases; J trimming: 4 bases; junction bases outside the gene matches: 3. The CDR3 loop is CASSLSDRATEAFF. The CDR3 bases are TGTGCCAGCAGCTTATCGGACAGGGCCACTGAAGCTTTCTTT. The whole variable domain, filled in from reference TRBV7-9 and TRBJ1-1, reads DTGVSQNPRHKITKRGQNVTFRCDPISEHNRLYWYRQTLGQGPEFLTYFQNEAQLEKSRLLSDRFSAERPKGSFSTLEIQRTEQGDSAMYLCASSLSDRATEAFFGQGTRLTVV.

The sample holds a few counts of this clone. In DNA, the CDR3 is TGTGCCAGCAGGGGGAACAGGGGCAATCAGCCCCAGCATTTT. As protein: CASRGNRGNQPQHF. J is TRBJ1-5 and V is TRBV28; possible D gene TRBD1, 6 bases. This CDR3 has 14 amino acids. V was trimmed by 6 bases and J by 2 bases, leaving 11 bases between them. Germline loops: CDR1 MDHEN, CDR2 SYDVKM.

V and J are TRBV19 and TRBJ1-2; the D gene is possibly TRBD1 (5 bases). In germline, CDR1 is LNHDA, CDR2 SQIVND (reference sequence). The CDR3 is 15 amino acids. V was clipped by 3 bases and J by 7 bases, with 18 bases between them. CDR3 coding DNA: TGTGCCAGTAGTATTTTGTCGGGGTCACAGGCTGGCTACACCTTC. It codes for CASSILSGSQAGYTF.

V and J are TRBV7-2 and TRBJ1-2; 8 nucleotides match TRBD1. The CDR3 sequence is 14 residues long. The V gene's germline CDR1 is SGHTA and CDR2 FQGNSA. The V and J ends lost 6 bases and 4 bases, in that order; junction bases with no gene match: 7. The CDR3 sequence: CASSRQGTAYGYTF. The CDR3 DNA is TGTGCCAGCAGTCGACAGGGGACAGCCTATGGCTACACCTTC.

CDR3 protein: CASSQGAGGELFF. The CDR3 bases are TGTGCCAGCTCCCAGGGGGCCGGCGGGGAGCTGTTTTTT. V and J are TRBV18 and TRBJ2-2; 8 bases fit TRBD1. There are 13 residues in the CDR3. CDR1 KGHSH and CDR2 LQKENI come from the germline V gene. The V segment lost 6 bases and the J segment 7 bases; nucleotides outside the gene matches: 4.

This clone has a single count. This chain uses TRBV5-6 with TRBJ2-1; 9 bases agree with TRBD1. CDR1 and CDR2 from the germline V gene are SGHDT and YYEEEE. CDR3 length equals 15 residues. Trimming took 5 bases from V and 4 from J; bases not matched to a gene: 7. The CDR3 region has the DNA TGTGCCAGCAGTTCGCCGGGACAGGGATACAATGAGCAGTTCTTC. Translated: CASSSPGQGYNEQFF.

The chain joins TRBV28 to TRBJ2-6, with D tentatively TRBD2 (5 bases). The CDR3 has 13 residues. Trimming stripped 6 bases from V and 2 bases from J, with 5 bases between. The germline CDR1 and CDR2 sequences are MDHEN and SYDVKM. CDR3 DNA sequence: TGTGCCAGCAGCGGGGCTGGGGCCAACGTCCTGACTTTC. Translated: CASSGAGANVLTF.

This chain joins TRBV4-2 and TRBJ1-2, with D perhaps matching TRBD1 (6 bases). There are 14 residues in the CDR3. Germline V gene sequence: CDR1 LGHNA, CDR2 YNFKEQ. Deletions cut 4 bases from V and 5 bases from J, with 14 bases between. This CDR3 is CASSLAGVGYGYTF. The CDR3 DNA follows: TGTGCCAGCAGCCTAGCAGGGGTTGGGTATGGCTACACCTTC.

This chain links TRBV18 with TRBJ2-5; no reliable D call. The CDR3 spans 14 residues. V shed 1 base and J shed 3 bases, with 9 bases lying between them. CDR1 is KGHSH and CDR2 is LQKENI in the germline V gene. CDR3 sequence reads: CASSPLAEKETQYF. The CDR3, as DNA: TGTGCCAGCTCACCACTGGCAGAAAAAGAGACCCAGTACTTC.

The rearrangement joins TRBV9 to TRBJ1-1; 7 bases agree with TRBD1. V shed 3 bases and J 3 bases; nucleotides not matched to a gene: 5. The CDR3 extends over 14 amino acids. The germline gives CDR1 SGDLS, CDR2 YYNGEE. In DNA, the CDR3 is TGTGCCAGCAGCGCCCGGGACAGATACACTGAAGCTTTCTTT. As protein: CASSARDRYTEAFF.

The chain combines TRBV4-2 with TRBJ2-1; 11 nucleotides line up with TRBD2. This CDR3 is built from 17 residues. Germline CDR1 is LGHNA and CDR2 is YNFKEQ. J was trimmed by 7 bases and V by 2 bases; bases with no gene match: 10. CDR3 residues: CASSQLAGGKFPNEQFF. The DNA for the CDR3 is TGTGCCAGCAGCCAACTAGCGGGAGGAAAATTTCCGAATGAGCAGTTCTTC.

The J gene is TRBJ1-5, the V gene TRBV7-6, with D unresolved. The CDR3 sequence is 16 residues long. Germline V gives CDR1 SGHVS, CDR2 FNYEAQ. V was clipped by 1 base and J by 6 bases, with 16 bases between them. The CDR3 sequence is CASSLGEAGGGQPQHF. The CDR3 nucleotides read TGTGCCAGCAGCTTAGGTGAGGCGGGAGGTGGTCAGCCCCAGCATTTT.

The V and J genes are TRBV4-1 and TRBJ2-1; no clear D gene. The CDR3 runs to 16 residues. Trimming left V 4 bases short and J 0 bases short, with 13 bases between. CDR1 and CDR2 (germline): MGHRA, YSYEKL. The CDR3 bases are TGCGCCAGCAGCCCGTTCGGGTTGAGCTCCTACAATGAGCAGTTCTTC. Protein: CASSPFGLSSYNEQFF.

The rearrangement joins TRBV10-3 to TRBJ1-4, with TRBD1 matching 7 bases. Unmatched junction bases numbered 5, after V lost 0 bases and J lost 7 bases. This CDR3 is built from 15 residues. The germline gives CDR1 ENHRY, CDR2 SYGVKD. The CDR3 region has the DNA TGTGCCATCAGTGAGTCAAAGGGGGCTGGTGAAAAACTGTTTTTT. Amino acid sequence: CAISESKGAGEKLFF.

Comment on this clone: The same CDR3 also results from other DNA sequences found in this sample. The rearrangement uses TRBV10-1 and TRBJ1-5, with D possibly being TRBD1 (5 bases). Trimming stripped 8 bases from V and 4 bases from J, with 9 bases between. This CDR3 comprises 12 residues. Germline V lookup: CDR1 WNHNN, CDR2 SYGVQD (reference sequence). This chain's CDR3 is CASGQGNQPQHF. The CDR3 coding sequence is TGCGCCAGCGGGCAGGGAAATCAGCCCCAGCATTTT.

The chain couples TRBV5-1 to TRBJ2-1; TRBD2 matches at 14 bases. CDR1 is SGHRS, CDR2 YFSETQ, per germline. The CDR3 consists of 16 residues. V lost 5 bases to trimming and J lost 7 bases; unmatched junction nucleotides: 8. The CDR3 region has the DNA TGCGCCAGCAGACTAGGACTAGCGGGAGGTGGGAATGAGCAGTTCTTC. This sequence encodes CASRLGLAGGGNEQFF.

The chain couples TRBV11-2 to TRBJ2-5, with D possibly TRBD2 on 5 matching bases. V gave up 2 bases and J gave up 9 bases, with 13 bases separating them. Germline assignment: CDR1 SGHAT and CDR2 FQNNGV. The CDR3 is made up of 13 amino acids. CDR3 in amino acids: CASSLIEGTAQYF. DNA for the CDR3: TGTGCCAGCAGCTTAATTGAGGGCACGGCCCAGTACTTC.

This sequence joins TRBV27 and TRBJ1-1; perhaps TRBD1 as D (5 bases). Looked up from germline, CDR1 is MNHEY and CDR2 is SMNVEV (reference sequence). The germline V and J ends were trimmed by 5 bases and 4 bases, with 26 bases remaining between them. The CDR3 covers 18 residues. CDR3 bases: TGTGCCAGCAGTCTCCTCAGTAGAGGGGTTTTAGGGTCCACTGAAGCTTTCTTT. This codes for CASSLLSRGVLGSTEAFF.

The V and J genes are TRBV7-9 and TRBJ2-7, with a tentative D call TRBD1 (6 bases). V was shortened by 5 bases and J by 2 bases, with 16 bases between the two germline ends. CDR3 size: 15 residues. Looked up from germline, CDR1 is SEHNR and CDR2 is FQNEAQ (reference sequence). CDR3 residues: CASSPPGVVTYEQYF. The DNA of the CDR3 is TGTGCCAGCAGCCCCCCAGGGGTAGTCACCTACGAGCAGTACTTC.

In this sample, this clone turned up once. The rearrangement uses TRBV29-1 and TRBJ2-3; D is undetermined. The CDR3 runs to 10 residues. Germline CDR1 reads SQVTM; CDR2 reads ANQGSEA. The germline V and J ends were trimmed by 6 bases and 8 bases, with 9 bases remaining between them. CDR3 bases: TGCAGCGTAATAGATGCTACGCAGTATTTT. It translates to CSVIDATQYF.